Listed below are T cell receptor beta chains from one sample, sequenced in a study of blood T cell repertoires in COVID-19. Assay used: immunoSEQ multiplex PCR; TCRdb lists only in-frame clones, some missing. In the table there are more than 200,000 clones, less than 90% of which are singletons. The sequenced sample consisted of peripheral blood. Receptors originate from a man in his 60s with acute or convalescent COVID-19. CDR3s include the opening cysteine and the closing phenylalanine or tryptophan. A D gene is named only where the DNA matches it firmly. Expanded clones are given a class, and other clones once, few, many or no size at all.

D,J,size,V,DNA,CDR3
TRBD1,TRBJ1-5,few,TRBV6-1,TGTGCCAGCAGTGAAGCAGCGACAGGGGGCCAACAGCCCCAGCATTTT,CASSEAATGGQQPQHF
.,TRBJ2-1,once,TRBV4-3,TGCGCCAGCAGCCAAGACGGGCGACAGCCGCAGTTCTTC,CASSQDGRQPQFF
TRBD1,TRBJ1-5,.,TRBV19,TGTGCCAGTAGTTCTGGGGCCAGGGGGAAGGGTCAGCCCCAGCATTTT,CASSSGARGKGQPQHF
.,TRBJ1-2,.,TRBV5-8,TGTGCCAGCAGCTTGGCAGGGGCGCTAGTCTATGGCTACACCTTC,CASSLAGALVYGYTF
TRBD2,TRBJ2-5,.,TRBV2,TGTGCCAGCAGCAGACTAGCGGGGGGGTTAGAGACCCAGTACTTC,CASSRLAGGLETQYF
TRBD2,TRBJ2-1,.,TRBV3-1/TRBV3-2,TGTGCCAGCAGCGGACCCGGGACTAGCGGAAGTAGCTCCTACAATGAGCAGTTCTTC,CASSGPGTSGSSSYNEQFF
.,TRBJ2-6,few,TRBV19,TGTGCCAGCGGGACTTTCAGCTCTGGGGCCAACGTCCTGACTTTC,CASGTFSSGANVLTF
TRBD1,TRBJ1-2,.,TRBV27,TGTGCCAGCAGTAGACAGGGATATAACTATGGCTACACCTTC,CASSRQGYNYGYTF
TRBD2,TRBJ2-5,.,TRBV29-1,TGCAGCGTTGAAAGGGGACTAGCGGGGTCACAGTACTTC,CSVERGLAGSQYF
TRBD1,TRBJ2-2,.,TRBV6-1,TGTGCCAGCAGGGACACAGGGGAAACCGGGGAGCTGTTTTTT,CASRDTGETGELFF
.,TRBJ1-1,.,TRBV29-1,TGCAGCGCGGCCCGTTTGAACACTGAAGCTTTCTTT,CSAARLNTEAFF
TRBD1,TRBJ1-5,.,TRBV7-9,TGTGCCAGCAGCTTAGTCGGCAGGGGGGGCAATCAGCCCCAGCATTTT,CASSLVGRGGNQPQHF
TRBD2,TRBJ2-1,once,TRBV7-9,TGTGCCAGCAGCCCCCGGACTAGCGGGCTACGTGCGGATGAGCAGTTCTTC,CASSPRTSGLRADEQFF
TRBD1,TRBJ2-7,.,TRBV20-1,TGCAGTGCTAGTCGCGGGACAGGACGCTACGAGCAGTACTTC,CSASRGTGRYEQYF
.,TRBJ1-5,.,TRBV6-5,TGTGCCAGCAGTCCTACCCAGGGAACCCATCAGCCCCAGCATTTT,CASSPTQGTHQPQHF
TRBD2,TRBJ2-7,.,TRBV9,TGTGCCAGCAGCGTAGCGTGGGGGGGTGATAGCGAGCAGTACTTC,CASSVAWGGDSEQYF
TRBD1,TRBJ1-5,.,TRBV30,TGTGCCTGGAGTCCCGGACAGGGAAGCAATCAGCCCCAGCATTTT,CAWSPGQGSNQPQHF
.,TRBJ2-7,.,TRBV10-3,TGTGCCATCAGTGGTCAGGGCAGCCCCTACGAGCAGTACTTC,CAISGQGSPYEQYF
.,TRBJ2-6,few,TRBV9,TGTGCCAGCAGCGTAAGGGGTGGGGCCAACGTCCTGACTTTC,CASSVRGGANVLTF
TRBD1,TRBJ2-5,.,TRBV10-2,TGCGCCAGCAGAGGGAAGGGGGCAGGGGACCAAGAGACCCAGTACTTC,CASRGKGAGDQETQYF
.,TRBJ1-4,.,TRBV10-1,TGCGCCAGCAGTGAGGGGCGGGCTAATGAAAAACTGTTTTTT,CASSEGRANEKLFF
.,TRBJ1-2,.,TRBV2,TGTGCTATCACAGGTTTAGGGGGCTACACCTTC,CAITGLGGYTF